Listed here are 5 T cell receptor beta chains from one sample, sequenced in a study of blood T cells in healthy people across ages (dated by TCRdb to the mid-2010s). The library was made by 5' RACE. The sequencer was an Illumina HiSeq 2500. The second PCR ran for about 6 to 12 cycles and used a J-beta primer mix along with a sample-barcoded 5' primer. The public reads were reprocessed in TCRdb via fastp at Q25 and MiXCR, keeping in-frame beta chains. When rows share a CDR3 protein, they turn into one entry using the most common DNA and genes. This sample comprises hundreds of thousands of distinct CDR3 sequences, 40% to 55% of them detected only once. The ten largest clonotypes hold roughly 25% of the sample. The sample was blood. These TCRs come from a man aged 80 or over in good health.

In its sample, this clonotype was seen a few times. The gene calls are TRBV4-2 and TRBJ1-1, with D unclear. Germline V lookup: CDR1 LGHNA, CDR2 YNFKEQ. The V end was cut by 0 bases, the J end by 5 bases, with 10 bases between. The CDR3 extends over 14 amino acids. CDR3 nucleotides: TGTGCCAGCAGCCAAGATGAGCGGAGGACTGAAGCTTTCTTT. Translating it yields CASSQDERRTEAFF.

J is TRBJ2-5 and V is TRBV20-1; TRBD2 aligns across 13 bases. Near its end, the DNA agrees better with TRBJ2-7, so the J call may be wrong. This CDR3 is built from 14 residues. CDR1 is DFQATT and CDR2 is SNEGSKA in the germline V gene (reference sequence). The CDR3 protein is CSATSGRGSDEQYF. CDR3 coding DNA: TGCAGTGCAACTAGCGGGAGGGGGTCGGACGAGCAGTACTTC.

The rearrangement links TRBV3-1 to TRBJ2-1; TRBD2 aligns across 8 bases. The V segment lost 0 bases and the J segment 3 bases; nucleotides outside the gene matches: 4. The CDR3 length is 16 residues. Germline CDR1 reads LGHDT; CDR2 reads YNNKEL (reference sequence). This chain's CDR3 is CASSQDGTSGYNEQFF. The CDR3 DNA sequence: TGTGCCAGCAGCCAAGACGGAACTAGCGGCTACAATGAGCAGTTCTTC.

This chain uses TRBV7-2 with TRBJ2-3; TRBD1 or TRBD2 may be the D gene (5 bases each). The V end was cut by 1 base, the J end by 6 bases, with 17 bases between. Germline CDR1 is SGHTA and CDR2 is FQGNSA. CDR3 length: 16 residues. The CDR3, as DNA: TGTGCCAGCAGCTTAGGTTTCGGGACCGTTGCGGATACGCAGTATTTT. This sequence encodes CASSLGFGTVADTQYF.

A note on this clonotype: One junction end does not reproduce the germline sequence, and a read error may be involved. The chain links TRBV15 to TRBJ1-1; maybe TRBD1 (5 bases). The germline gives CDR1 LNHNV, CDR2 YYDKDF (reference sequence). CDR3 size: 16 residues. CDR3 bases: TGTGCCGCCAGCAGAGAGACGCCCAGGGAGCACACTGAAGCTTTCTTT. Protein: CAASRETPREHTEAFF.